The TCR beta chain described here comes from a study of a mutant IDH1 vaccine in newly diagnosed glioma. About this clone: Its antigen remains unidentified.

Time point of the sample: week 11, during vaccination. One vaccine dose held 300 ug of mutant IDH1 20-mer peptide and came with topical imiquimod. Per germline, CDR1 DFQATT and CDR2 SNEGSKA (reference sequence). The V end lost 7 bases, the J end lost 0 bases, and 4 bases lay between the germline ends. This CDR3 region has 11 residues. The method was immunoSEQ multiplex PCR; TCRdb's version includes in-frame clones alone and lacks a portion of them. The table includes some 64,000 clones, roughly 84% detected once. The starting material was PBMCs, obtained from a glioma patient whose treatment included an IDH1 peptide vaccine. The V call is TRBV20-1, the J call TRBJ1-3; unclear D gene. The sequence was collected from a woman in her 50s with glioma. CDR3 in amino acids: CSGTSGNTIYF. As DNA, the CDR3 is TGCAGTGGTACCTCTGGAAACACCATATATTTT.